The 20 T cell receptor beta chains in this list originate from one sample, sequenced in a study of identical twins. Via MiXCR, TCRdb re-called the 5' RACE reads, giving one row per CDR3 protein. Of a few hundred thousand distinct CDR3 sequences listed, 9.6% were seen once; the top ten hold 2.5% to 3.5%. These records were also assigned to another study, of yellow fever vaccine responses in identical twins.

The sample consisted of PBMCs. These receptor sequences come from a woman aged 18-29 years in good health.

This chain connects TRBV7-9 to TRBJ2-7; tentative D call: TRBD2 (7 bases). The germline V gene has CDR1 SEHNR and CDR2 FQNEAQ (reference sequence). This CDR3 region has 16 residues. The ends were cut back, 4 bases at V and 2 bases at J, with 18 bases in the middle. DNA of the CDR3: TGTGCCAGCAGCTCAGTGGAACCGGGGGGCCCCTACGAGCAGTACTTC. It yields the protein CASSSVEPGGPYEQYF. The entire variable domain, with the rest obtained from reference TRBV7-9 and TRBJ2-7, is as follows: DTGVSQNPRHKITKRGQNVTFRCDPISEHNRLYWYRQTLGQGPEFLTYFQNEAQLEKSRLLSDRFSAERPKGSFSTLEIQRTEQGDSAMYLCASSSVEPGGPYEQYFGPGTRLTVT.

The table lists this clonotype with a few counts. The chain has TRBV29-1 and TRBJ1-1, with D tentatively TRBD1 (6 bases). Deletions cut 5 bases from V and 0 bases from J, with 16 bases between. The germline CDR1 and CDR2 sequences are SQVTM and ANQGSEA. The CDR3 extends over 15 amino acids. CDR3 coding DNA: TGCAGCGTTCGCCGGCCAGGGGTGATGAACACTGAAGCTTTCTTT. This sequence encodes CSVRRPGVMNTEAFF. The variable domain in full, with the rest retrieved from reference TRBV29-1 and TRBJ1-1, is SAVISQKPSRDICQRGTSLTIQCQVDSQVTMMFWYRQQPGQSLTLIATANQGSEATYESGFVIDKFPISRPNLTFSTLTVSNMSPEDSSIYLCSVRRPGVMNTEAFFGQGTRLTVV.

This clonotype was observed many times. The V call is TRBV18, the J call TRBJ2-6, with D unclear. Germline lookup yields CDR1 KGHSH and CDR2 LQKENI. V shed 6 bases and J shed 4 bases, with 13 bases lying between them. This CDR3 has 15 residues. The CDR3 sequence: CASSYPRTGANVLTF. CDR3 bases: TGTGCCAGCTCGTACCCTCGGACCGGGGCCAACGTCCTGACTTTC. Complete variable domain (other parts from reference TRBV18 and TRBJ2-6): NAGVMQNPRHLVRRRGQEARLRCSPMKGHSHVYWYRQLPEEGLKFMVYLQKENIIDESGMPKERFSAEFPKEGPSILRIQQVVRGDSAAYFCASSYPRTGANVLTFGAGSRLTVL.

This clonotype was counted only a few times. The rearrangement uses TRBV6-2 or TRBV6-3 and TRBJ1-5; D uncertain. CDR1 is MNHEY and CDR2 is SVGEGT in the germline V gene. V was shortened by 0 bases and J by 4 bases, with 10 bases between the two germline ends. The CDR3 extends over 15 amino acids. The CDR3 coding sequence is TGTGCCAGCAGTTACTCTCGGGGAATGAATCAGCCCCAGCATTTT. This translates into CASSYSRGMNQPQHF.

This clonotype was found a few times. V and J are TRBV20-1 and TRBJ2-7; TRBD1 or TRBD2 may be the D gene (5 bases each). The length of the CDR3 is 14 residues. Looked up from germline, CDR1 is DFQATT and CDR2 is SNEGSKA (reference sequence). Trimming pared 1 base from V and 7 bases from J, leaving 17 bases between. The CDR3 here is CSARVQGPEGEQYF. As DNA, the CDR3 is TGCAGTGCTAGAGTGCAGGGACCCGAGGGTGAGCAGTACTTC.

V and J are TRBV28 and TRBJ2-4; 15 nucleotides agree with TRBD2. The CDR3 totals 19 residues. J gave up 0 bases and V 4 bases, and 7 bases lay outside the gene matches. Germline V lookup: CDR1 MDHEN, CDR2 SYDVKM. CDR3: CASSSRTSGGVLAKNIQYF. The CDR3 DNA reads as TGTGCCAGCAGTTCAAGGACTAGCGGGGGGGTACTAGCCAAAAACATTCAGTACTTC.

This clonotype appeared a few times. V usage is TRBV4-3 and J usage is TRBJ2-7; D call uncertain. This CDR3 has 14 amino acids. V lost 0 bases to trimming and J lost 0 bases, with 6 bases between them. Germline V CDR1 and CDR2: LGHNA, YSLEER. The CDR3 spells CASSQDSFSYEQYF. CDR3 coding DNA: TGCGCCAGCAGCCAAGACAGTTTCTCCTACGAGCAGTACTTC.

This clonotype was observed a handful of times. CDR3 sequence reads: CASNLERENYEQYF. CDR3 in DNA: TGTGCCAGCAACCTCGAGCGGGAGAACTACGAGCAGTACTTC. The gene calls are TRBV6-2 or TRBV6-3 and TRBJ2-7, with 8 bases lining up with TRBD2. The length of the CDR3 is 14 residues. Germline CDR1 is MNHEY and CDR2 is SVGEGT. V trimming: 7 bases; J trimming: 3 bases; junction bases outside the gene matches: 8.

This clonotype was seen ten or more times. This chain connects TRBV7-9 to TRBJ2-5, with D tentatively TRBD1 (6 bases). The V and J ends lost 5 bases and 4 bases respectively, with 17 bases between them. CDR1 is SEHNR, CDR2 FQNEAQ, per germline (reference sequence). The CDR3 contains 15 residues. The CDR3 bases are TGTGCCAGCAGCCGTACTGCCGGACAGAGAGAGACCCAGTACTTC. Its translation is CASSRTAGQRETQYF.

The rearrangement links TRBV12-3 or TRBV12-4 to TRBJ1-2, with D unresolved. The V gene lost 7 bases and the J gene lost 7 bases, with 19 bases spanning the gap. There are 14 residues in the CDR3. This chain's CDR3 is CASTQDFAFGGYTF. In DNA form, the CDR3 reads TGTGCCAGCACCCAGGACTTCGCCTTTGGTGGCTACACCTTC.

This clonotype was counted only a few times. This sequence joins TRBV6-1 and TRBJ2-3; D is possibly TRBD1 or TRBD2 (5 bases each). Between the trimmed V and J ends, which lost 6 bases and 0 bases, there was a span of 13 bases. Germline values: CDR1 MNHNS, CDR2 SASEGT. The CDR3 totals 15 residues. The CDR3 is CASSRDLSSTDTQYF. CDR3 DNA: TGTGCCAGCAGCCGGGACCTGAGTAGCACAGATACGCAGTATTTT.

At least ten counts were recorded for this clonotype. The V gene is TRBV6-1, the J gene TRBJ2-7; 11 bases are a match to TRBD2. The trim removed 6 bases at V and 4 bases at J, leaving 14 bases unmatched. This CDR3 spans 17 amino acids. Germline values: CDR1 MNHNS, CDR2 SASEGT. CDR3 amino acids: CASSQQAGTSGEYEQYF. CDR3 bases: TGTGCCAGCAGCCAACAAGCCGGGACTAGCGGTGAATACGAGCAGTACTTC.

V usage is TRBV6-2 or TRBV6-3 and J usage is TRBJ2-7, with 9 nucleotides matching TRBD1. Germline-derived CDR1 and CDR2 are MNHEY and SVGEGT. The CDR3 length is 17 residues. The J segment lost 3 bases and the V segment lost 2 bases, leaving 11 bases of the junction unmatched. The CDR3 coding sequence is TGTGCCAGCAGTTACCAGCAAGGACAGGGGCCAAACTACGAGCAGTACTTC. Translated, it gives CASSYQQGQGPNYEQYF.

This clonotype was observed many times. The chain carries TRBV6-2 or TRBV6-3 and TRBJ1-2; D may be TRBD1 (6 bases). V lost 6 bases to trimming and J lost 4 bases, with 15 bases between them. This CDR3 comprises 14 residues. Germline CDR1 and CDR2: MNHEY and SVGEGT. CDR3 coding DNA: TGTGCCAGCAGCCGAGACAGGAGAAGCTATGGCTACACCTTC. It encodes CASSRDRRSYGYTF.

CDR3 in amino acids: CASSFKDSLYEQYF. CDR3 DNA sequence: TGTGCCAGCAGCTTCAAGGACAGCCTCTACGAGCAGTACTTC. This chain joins TRBV11-2 and TRBJ2-7, with a possible D match to TRBD1 (6 bases). Trimming stripped 3 bases from V and 3 bases from J, with 12 bases between. CDR1 is SGHAT and CDR2 is FQNNGV in the germline V gene. The length of the CDR3 is 14 residues.

This clonotype was seen at least ten times. CDR3 DNA sequence: TGTGCCACCCAGTCCCGGGGGCCCCGGGAGACCCAGTACTTC. Its protein is CATQSRGPRETQYF. The chain uses TRBV24-1 and TRBJ2-5; D is tentatively TRBD1 or TRBD2 (6 bases each). The CDR3 has 14 residues. Trimming took off 9 bases at V and 5 bases at J, with 18 bases between the two ends. Germline V CDR1 and CDR2: KGHDR, SFDVKD.

The V gene is TRBV20-1, the J gene TRBJ2-2; no clear D. This CDR3 spans 12 amino acids. Germline V gene data show CDR1 as DFQATT and CDR2 as SNEGSKA (reference sequence). This CDR3 reads CRDCWAGGELFF. The CDR3 coding sequence is TGCAGAGACTGTTGGGCCGGCGGGGAGCTGTTTTTT.

This clonotype was picked up one time. This may stem from a read error, because a much larger clone lies one nucleotide away. The chain has TRBV7-2 and TRBJ2-1, with D perhaps TRBD2 (7 bases). This CDR3 is 15 amino acids long. Looked up from germline, CDR1 is SGHTA and CDR2 is FQGNSA. The CDR3: CASSLAGGGYNGQFF. The CDR3 nucleotides are TGTGCCAGCAGCTTAGCGGGAGGGGGATACAATGGGCAGTTCTTC.

This chain joins TRBV5-1 and TRBJ1-2, with D possibly TRBD1 on 5 matching bases. V lost 0 bases to trimming and J lost 2 bases, with 14 bases between them. Looked up from germline, CDR1 is SGHRS and CDR2 is YFSETQ. This CDR3 contains 16 residues. For the CDR3, the DNA is TGCGCCAGCAGCTTGGCCGACGGGGCCGGGAACTATGGCTACACCTTC. It codes for CASSLADGAGNYGYTF.

This clonotype has a handful of counts. This chain joins TRBV11-2 and TRBJ1-1; D gene unclear. Per the germline V gene, CDR1 is SGHAT and CDR2 is FQNNGV. CDR3 length: 16 amino acids. Between the trimmed V and J ends, which lost 5 bases and 2 bases, there was a span of 18 bases. CDR3 protein: CASSARGTGINTEAFF. The CDR3 DNA follows: TGTGCCAGCAGCGCAAGAGGTACGGGGATTAACACTGAAGCTTTCTTT.